This T cell receptor beta chain is drawn from a study of T-cell reconstitution after alpha-beta-depleted transplantation in children. As for this clonotype: The germline gene is not matched at one end of the junction; a read error may be the cause.

TCRbeta library construction was performed incorporating unique molecular identifiers. TCRdb ran MiXCR on the PCR reads and lists one entry per CDR3 protein. This sample carries around 960,000 distinct CDR3 sequences, about 31% of them seen once, and the ten largest clones take about 28%. The CDR3 covers 11 residues. Germline assignment: CDR1 KGHSH and CDR2 LQKENI. The source was PBMCs, mostly from graft donor cells, collected 360 days after TCRalphabeta/CD19-depleted stem cell transplant. The V gene is TRBV18, the J gene TRBJ2-1; 8 bases line up with TRBD1. The receptor comes from a boy younger than two who had a stem cell transplant for SCID, so the T cells may come from the graft donor. In DNA, the CDR3 is TGTGCCAGCTCACCAATGGGACAGGTGGTCTTC. The encoded protein is CASSPMGQVVF. The full variable domain, with the rest looked up from reference TRBV18 and TRBJ2-1, is NAGVMQNPRHLVRRRGQEARLRCSPMKGHSHVYWYRQLPEEGLKFMVYLQKENIIDESGMPKERFSAEFPKEGPSILRIQQVVRGDSAAYFCASSPMGQVVFGPGTRLTVL.